The entry below gives a single T cell receptor (beta chain) sequence along with its context. Its antigen is unidentified. The record originates from a study of blood T cells in healthy people across ages. The second PCR ran roughly 6 to 11 cycles with a sample-barcoded 5' primer and J-beta primers. MiXCR, run by TCRdb on the 5' RACE reads, gives a single entry per CDR3 protein. The sample lists fewer than 1.5 million distinct CDR3 sequences; approximately 40% were seen once. Germline values: CDR1 KGHSH, CDR2 LQKENI. This CDR3 is built from 13 residues. V was pared by 5 bases and J by 1 base, with 8 bases between. Overall study results and limits: Both naive CD4+ cell counts and diversity were greater in long-lived donors than in aged donors.

The source material was blood. This rearrangement joins TRBV18 to TRBJ2-5; no reliable D call. The clonotype was recovered from a woman aged 18-29 years in good health. The CDR3 DNA reads as TGTGCCAGCTCAAAAAACTTCCAAGAGACCCAGTACTTC. This encodes CASSKNFQETQYF.